The sequence of this T cell receptor beta chain was determined in a study of early T cells in non-severe SARS-CoV-2 infection. Overall study findings and caveats: In VDJdb matching, anti-spike CD8 responses were favored while private and CD4 specificities went missing.

Unmatched junction bases numbered 9, after V lost 6 bases and J lost 7 bases. The CDR3 contains 14 residues. Germline V gene sequence: CDR1 MNHEY, CDR2 SVGAGI. This clonotype turned up a few times. Its antigen is as yet unknown. cDNA molecules, individually, were tagged with unique molecular identifiers. TCRdb passed the 5' RACE reads through MiXCR, listing each CDR3 protein once. The data hold approximately 70,000 distinct CDR3 sequences, with 9.5% to 15% observed a single time. The sequencing here drew on whole blood, taken at baseline. The chain combines TRBV6-5 with TRBJ1-2; 9 nucleotides agree with TRBD1. This sequence originates from an adult who was a healthcare worker with PCR-confirmed SARS-CoV-2 infection or an uninfected control (not recorded which). The CDR3 nucleotides are TGTGCCAGCAGCCCTGAAACAGGGGGCAGTGGCTACACCTTC. It yields the protein CASSPETGGSGYTF.